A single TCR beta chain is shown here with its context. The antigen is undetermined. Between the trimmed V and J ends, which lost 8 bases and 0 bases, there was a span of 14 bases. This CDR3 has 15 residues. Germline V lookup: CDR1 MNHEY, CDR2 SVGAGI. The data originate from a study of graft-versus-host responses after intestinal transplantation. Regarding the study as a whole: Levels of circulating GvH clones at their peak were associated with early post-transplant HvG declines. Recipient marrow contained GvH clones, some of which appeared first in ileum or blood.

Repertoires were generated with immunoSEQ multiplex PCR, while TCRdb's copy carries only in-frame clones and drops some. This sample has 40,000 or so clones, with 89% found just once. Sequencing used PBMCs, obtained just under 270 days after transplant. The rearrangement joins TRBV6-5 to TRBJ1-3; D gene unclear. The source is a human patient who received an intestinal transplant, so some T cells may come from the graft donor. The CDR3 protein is CASVQGSISGNTIYF. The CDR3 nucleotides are TGTGCCAGCGTCCAAGGGTCCATCTCTGGAAACACCATATATTTT.